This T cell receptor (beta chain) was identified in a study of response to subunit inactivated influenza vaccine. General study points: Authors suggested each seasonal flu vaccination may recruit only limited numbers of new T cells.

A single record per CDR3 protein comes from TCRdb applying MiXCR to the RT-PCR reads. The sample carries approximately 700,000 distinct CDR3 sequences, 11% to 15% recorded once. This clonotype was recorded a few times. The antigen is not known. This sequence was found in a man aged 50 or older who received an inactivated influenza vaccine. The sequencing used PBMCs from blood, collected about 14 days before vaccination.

Here the CDR3 DNA reads TGCGCCAGCAGCCATCCCGGGACAGGGGGGAACACCGGGGAGCTGTTTTTT. Protein: CASSHPGTGGNTGELFF. This rearrangement joins TRBV4-3 to TRBJ2-2, with 11 bases lining up with TRBD1. The CDR3 length is 17 residues. J gave up 1 base and V 3 bases, and 4 bases lay outside the gene matches. Germline CDR1 LGHNA, CDR2 YSLEER.